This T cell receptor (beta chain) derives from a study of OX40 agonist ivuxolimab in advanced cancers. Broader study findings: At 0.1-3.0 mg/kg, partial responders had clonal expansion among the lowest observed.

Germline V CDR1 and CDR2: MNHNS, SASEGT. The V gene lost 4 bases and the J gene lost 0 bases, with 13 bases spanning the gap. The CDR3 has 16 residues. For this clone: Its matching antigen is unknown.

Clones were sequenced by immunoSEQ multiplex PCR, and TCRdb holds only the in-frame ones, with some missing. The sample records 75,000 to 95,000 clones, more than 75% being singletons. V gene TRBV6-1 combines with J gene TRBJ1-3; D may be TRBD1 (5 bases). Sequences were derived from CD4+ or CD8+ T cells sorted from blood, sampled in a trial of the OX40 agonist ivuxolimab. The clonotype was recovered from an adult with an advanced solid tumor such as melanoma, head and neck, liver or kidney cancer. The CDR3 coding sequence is TGTGCCAGCAGTGCTTTAAGGGGAGACTCTGGAAACACCATATATTTT. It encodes CASSALRGDSGNTIYF.